These 15 T cell receptor beta chains were all obtained from the same sample, sequenced in a study of vaccination effects on CD4 cells after COVID-19. The antigens these receptors bind are not known. Assay used: immunoSEQ multiplex PCR; TCRdb lists only in-frame clones, some missing. The sample holds roughly 70,000 clones, under 85% seen once. Prior to sequencing, the ViraFEST assay stimulated PBMC with viral peptide pools, which expanded the antigen-specific CD4+ T cells. The culture ran for 9 to 11 days, and then CD4+ T cells were isolated. Infection with SARS-CoV-2 occurred in the person between March and December 2020, and PCR confirmed it. The sample was CD4+ T cells from PBMCs cultured with HIV peptides, taken before COVID-19 vaccination. As for subset: HIV-1 Nef peptide pool negative control/reference culture. All receptors derive from a human donor who had a prior SARS-CoV-2 infection.

This clone has more than one count but fewer than ten. The CDR3 coding sequence is TGTGCCAGCAGCTTGGCCTGGGCCGGGAACACTGAAGCTTTCTTT. It codes for CASSLAWAGNTEAFF. The V and J genes are TRBV5-4 and TRBJ1-1; D unresolved. V was trimmed by 0 bases and J by 1 base, leaving 10 bases between them. This CDR3 contains 15 residues. CDR1 and CDR2 (germline): SGHNT, YYREEE (reference sequence).

The chain combines TRBV7-9 with TRBJ2-3; D gene ambiguous. In germline, CDR1 is SEHNR, CDR2 FQNEAQ (reference sequence). Trimming removed 5 bases from V and 0 bases from J, with 6 bases in between. The CDR3 sequence is 13 residues long. CDR3 region: CASSPPSTDTQYF. The CDR3 DNA is TGTGCCAGCAGCCCTCCGAGCACAGATACGCAGTATTTT.

This clone appeared a few times. V usage is TRBV5-1 and J usage is TRBJ2-1; TRBD2 aligns across 13 bases. CDR1 is SGHRS, CDR2 YFSETQ, per germline. CDR3 length: 14 amino acids. The V and J ends lost 2 bases and 15 bases, in that order; junction bases with no gene match: 8. The CDR3 is CASSLGLAGARVFF. CDR3 bases: TGCGCCAGCAGCTTAGGACTAGCGGGAGCTCGGGTGTTCTTC.

The chain is built from TRBV19 and TRBJ1-1; TRBD1 aligns across 9 bases. This CDR3 is built from 16 residues. In germline, CDR1 is LNHDA, CDR2 SQIVND (reference sequence). V shed 5 bases, J shed 3 bases, and the junction held 10 bases outside the gene matches. The CDR3 sequence: CASSLGTGSFYTEAFF. The CDR3 nucleotides read TGTGCCAGTAGTTTGGGGACAGGGTCGTTTTACACTGAAGCTTTCTTT.

This chain connects TRBV5-4 to TRBJ2-3; D is ambiguous. The V end was cut by 1 base, the J end by 4 bases, with 7 bases between. This CDR3 is built from 13 residues. Germline V gene lookup returns CDR1 SGHNT and CDR2 YYREEE (reference sequence). For the CDR3, the DNA is TGTGCCAGCAGCTTGAGGGTTGCAGATACGCAGTATTTT. Translated: CASSLRVADTQYF. The full variable domain, with the rest looked up from reference TRBV5-4 and TRBJ2-3, is ETGVTQSPTHLIKTRGQQVTLRCSSQSGHNTVSWYQQALGQGPQFIFQYYREEENGRGNFPPRFSGLQFPNYSSELNVNALELDDSALYLCASSLRVADTQYFGPGTRLTVL.

This clone was recorded a few times. This sequence joins TRBV19 and TRBJ1-5; a weak D match, TRBD1 (6 bases). V lost 11 bases to trimming and J lost 6 bases, with 8 bases between them. Germline loops: CDR1 LNHDA, CDR2 SQIVND (reference sequence). CDR3 length equals 10 residues. The CDR3 coding sequence is TGTGCCGGAGGGGGTCAGCCCCAGCATTTT. It encodes CAGGGQPQHF.

This clone was seen a single time. V gene TRBV12-5 combines with J gene TRBJ2-1; D gene ambiguous. The V end lost 1 base, the J end lost 0 bases, and 7 bases lay between the germline ends. Per germline, CDR1 LGHNT and CDR2 FRNRAP. The CDR3 contains 15 residues. The CDR3 region is CASGLGVSSYNEQFF. CDR3 nucleotide sequence: TGTGCTAGTGGTTTGGGGGTAAGCTCCTACAATGAGCAGTTCTTC.

The rearrangement uses TRBV4-1 and TRBJ2-1; possible D gene TRBD1, 6 bases. Trimming removed 1 base from V and 6 bases from J, with 22 bases in between. Per the germline V gene, CDR1 is MGHRA and CDR2 is YSYEKL. CDR3 length equals 18 residues. The CDR3, as DNA: TGCGCCAGCAGCCAAGGTCCCCCCGGACAGAGACTCCCCAATGAGCAGTTCTTC. Protein: CASSQGPPGQRLPNEQFF.

This clone was detected a few times. The rearrangement uses TRBV7-9 and TRBJ2-1, with D hard to call. The CDR3 has 12 amino acids. Per the germline V gene, CDR1 is SEHNR and CDR2 is FQNEAQ (reference sequence). V lost 2 bases to trimming and J lost 8 bases, with 7 bases between them. Written as DNA, the CDR3 is TGTGCCAGCAGCTTAAATTCCGATGAGCAGTTCTTC. Its protein is CASSLNSDEQFF. Using reference TRBV7-9 and TRBJ2-1 for the parts outside the CDR3, the full variable domain is DTGVSQNPRHKITKRGQNVTFRCDPISEHNRLYWYRQTLGQGPEFLTYFQNEAQLEKSRLLSDRFSAERPKGSFSTLEIQRTEQGDSAMYLCASSLNSDEQFFGPGTRLTVL.

The chain has TRBV5-6 and TRBJ2-3; TRBD2 agrees at 10 bases. V lost 2 bases and J lost 4; bases outside the gene matches: 4. Germline-derived CDR1 and CDR2 are SGHDT and YYEEEE. This CDR3 has 15 residues. The CDR3 sequence is CASSFIAGGSDTQYF. CDR3 coding DNA: TGTGCCAGCAGCTTTATAGCGGGAGGTTCAGATACGCAGTATTTT.

A word on this clone: An end of the junction does not agree with germline; a read error may underlie this. V gene TRBV7-9 combines with J gene TRBJ2-7; D is perhaps TRBD1 (6 bases). Germline V gene data show CDR1 as SEHNR and CDR2 as FQNEAQ (reference sequence). There are 12 residues in the CDR3. Here the CDR3 DNA reads TGTGCCAGCAGCCCCGGCGGACAGAGCCAAAGATTC. Translating gives CASSPGGQSQRF.

The chain recombines TRBV5-1 with TRBJ1-1; no clear D gene. The germline CDR1 and CDR2 sequences are SGHRS and YFSETQ. The CDR3 extends over 15 amino acids. Trimming took 3 bases from V and 4 from J, leaving 16 bases between them. The DNA for the CDR3 is TGCGCCAGCAGCTCTAATGGGGTGGGAATCACTGAAGCTTTCTTT. This translates into CASSSNGVGITEAFF.

The chain links TRBV3-1 (or the pseudogene TRBV3-2) to TRBJ1-2, with D possibly TRBD1 on 5 matching bases. Germline assignment: CDR1 LGHDT and CDR2 YNNKEL (reference sequence). The CDR3 is 15 amino acids. Deletions cut 0 bases from V and 4 bases from J, with 12 bases between. The CDR3 region is CASSQDRTTGYGYTF. The DNA for the CDR3 is TGTGCCAGCAGCCAAGACAGGACCACAGGCTATGGCTACACCTTC.

The chain recombines TRBV10-3 with TRBJ1-2; D ambiguous. Germline V CDR1 and CDR2: ENHRY, SYGVKD. Trimming took 3 bases from V and 10 from J, leaving 9 bases between them. The CDR3 spans 11 residues. CDR3 region: CAISDSASYTF. The CDR3, as DNA: TGTGCCATCAGTGACTCCGCCTCCTACACCTTC.

Only a few counts were recorded for this clone. This chain uses TRBV4-1 with TRBJ2-1, with 10 bases matching TRBD2. The germline V gene has CDR1 MGHRA and CDR2 YSYEKL. V lost 0 bases, J lost 10 bases, and 15 bases stayed unmatched. The CDR3 has 18 residues. CDR3: CASSQESISGGRRVEQFF. Written as DNA, the CDR3 is TGCGCCAGCAGCCAAGAGTCGATTAGCGGGGGGAGAAGGGTGGAGCAGTTCTTC.